Listed here are 20 T cell receptor beta chains from one sample, sequenced in a study of T cell changes during pregnancy in multiple sclerosis. Clones were read by immunoSEQ multiplex PCR, and TCRdb kept only the in-frame ones, dropping some. The table has about 92,000 clones, roughly 90% seen once. Sequences were derived from peripheral blood, sampled in the first trimester of pregnancy. These receptors were collected from a female donor with multiple sclerosis, enrolled in a pregnancy study.

This chain joins TRBV9 and TRBJ2-3, with 11 bases matching TRBD2. Germline V CDR1 and CDR2: SGDLS, YYNGEE. CDR3 size: 19 residues. Trimming took 4 bases from V and 0 from J; bases not matched to a gene: 13. In DNA form, the CDR3 reads TGTGCCAGCAGCCGGCTTGGGGGGACTAGCGGAGCTAGCACAGATACGCAGTATTTT. This encodes CASSRLGGTSGASTDTQYF.

The chain couples TRBV6-5 to TRBJ1-1; 7 bases are a match to TRBD1. Losses at the gene ends were 0 bases for V and 9 bases for J; bases not matched to a gene: 7. CDR3 length equals 14 residues. Germline CDR1 MNHEY, CDR2 SVGAGI. The CDR3 reads CASSYSPGQPKAFF. Written as DNA, the CDR3 is TGTGCCAGCAGTTACTCACCGGGACAGCCCAAAGCTTTCTTT.

The chain joins TRBV4-1 to TRBJ2-1; D is perhaps TRBD2 (6 bases). Germline CDR1 reads MGHRA; CDR2 reads YSYEKL. The CDR3 runs 14 residues. Deletions cut 10 bases from V and 1 base from J, with 14 bases between. In DNA, the CDR3 is TGCGCCACCAGGGCGGAGGGTTCCTACAATGAGCAGTTCTTC. Amino acid sequence: CATRAEGSYNEQFF.

The V call is TRBV11-2, the J call TRBJ1-1; a weak D match, TRBD1 (6 bases). V lost 5 bases and J lost 7, with 26 bases in between. The germline gives CDR1 SGHAT, CDR2 FQNNGV. The CDR3 extends over 17 amino acids. This chain's CDR3 is CASSHQSGPTGWNEAFF. In DNA form, the CDR3 reads TGTGCCAGCAGCCATCAATCCGGACCGACAGGCTGGAATGAAGCTTTCTTT.

This chain connects TRBV5-6 to TRBJ1-1; TRBD1 matches 7 bases. J gave up 0 bases and V 4 bases, and 12 bases lay outside the gene matches. The CDR3 has 17 residues. Germline V gene data show CDR1 as SGHDT and CDR2 as YYEEEE. CDR3 DNA sequence: TGTGCCAGCAGCCCACCCAAGGGACAGCTCATGAACACTGAAGCTTTCTTT. Translation: CASSPPKGQLMNTEAFF. Full variable domain (missing parts from reference TRBV5-6 and TRBJ1-1): DAGVTQSPTHLIKTRGQQVTLRCSPKSGHDTVSWYQQALGQGPQFIFQYYEEEERQRGNFPDRFSGHQFPNYSSELNVNALLLGDSALYLCASSPPKGQLMNTEAFFGQGTRLTVV.

This chain connects TRBV2 to TRBJ2-7; TRBD2 is a possible D gene (5 bases). The CDR3 is 13 residues long. CDR1 SNHLY and CDR2 FYNNEI come from the germline V gene. V lost 7 bases, J lost 5 bases, and 15 bases lay in between. For the CDR3, the DNA is TGTGCCAGCAACCGGGCGGGTGGCGACGAGCAGTACTTC. Protein product: CASNRAGGDEQYF.

The chain couples TRBV11-2 to TRBJ2-7; 7 nucleotides line up with TRBD2. This CDR3 comprises 16 residues. Germline CDR1 reads SGHAT; CDR2 reads FQNNGV. The V and J ends lost 4 bases and 2 bases, in that order; junction bases with no gene match: 11. The CDR3 reads CASSSRLAVSPYEQYF. The CDR3 region has the DNA TGTGCCAGCAGCTCCCGACTAGCTGTATCCCCCTACGAGCAGTACTTC.

This chain links TRBV7-6 with TRBJ1-1, with D tentatively TRBD1 (6 bases). Germline V gene data show CDR1 as SGHVS and CDR2 as FNYEAQ. V lost 5 bases and J 0 bases, leaving 13 bases between the germline ends. CDR3 size: 15 residues. The CDR3 region is CASSHGRGMNTEAFF. DNA for the CDR3: TGTGCCAGCAGCCACGGTAGGGGGATGAACACTGAAGCTTTCTTT.

The CDR3 sequence is CASSVEQAANTEAFF. In nucleotides, the CDR3 is TGTGCCAGCAGCGTAGAACAGGCGGCGAACACTGAAGCTTTCTTT. The chain joins TRBV9 to TRBJ1-1; D perhaps matches TRBD1 (5 bases). The germline V gene encodes CDR1 SGDLS and CDR2 YYNGEE. The CDR3 has 15 amino acids. V shed 0 bases and J shed 1 base, with 10 bases lying between them.

The chain employs TRBV6-5 and TRBJ2-1, with 8 positions matching TRBD1. V was clipped by 5 bases and J by 12 bases; unmatched bases: 6. The CDR3 length is 12 residues. CDR1 is MNHEY and CDR2 is SVGAGI in the germline V gene. The CDR3 region has the DNA TGTGCCAGCAGTCGCGACAGGGGCAGGCAGTTCTTC. Its translation: CASSRDRGRQFF.

This clone occurred once. The rearrangement links TRBV5-6 to TRBJ1-2; D may be TRBD1 (6 bases). Trimming stripped 1 base from V and 4 bases from J, with 8 bases between. This CDR3 comprises 13 residues. Germline assignment: CDR1 SGHDT and CDR2 YYEEEE. CDR3 amino acids: CASSLPGAYGYTF. DNA of the CDR3: TGTGCCAGCAGCTTGCCAGGGGCCTATGGCTACACCTTC.

This clone has just one count. The chain employs TRBV2 and TRBJ2-7, with TRBD2 as a possible D gene (6 bases). Per the germline V gene, CDR1 is SNHLY and CDR2 is FYNNEI. The length of the CDR3 is 16 residues. V dropped 1 base and J dropped 4 bases, with 17 bases sitting between them. The CDR3 is CASSEEGLAFEYEQYF. CDR3 DNA sequence: TGTGCCAGCAGTGAAGAGGGGCTAGCGTTCGAATACGAGCAGTACTTC.

The gene calls are TRBV4-2 and TRBJ2-1; 11 nucleotides agree with TRBD2. Germline V gives CDR1 LGHNA, CDR2 YNFKEQ. The V and J ends lost 3 bases and 4 bases, in that order; junction bases with no gene match: 11. The CDR3 totals 18 residues. CDR3 sequence reads: CASSHLLAGGPPYNEQFF. The CDR3 DNA reads TGTGCCAGCAGCCATCTTCTAGCGGGAGGCCCCCCTTACAATGAGCAGTTCTTC.

The V and J genes are TRBV28 and TRBJ1-5; a possible D gene is TRBD1 (5 bases). V lost 4 bases and J 1 base, leaving 11 bases between the germline ends. The CDR3 contains 15 residues. The germline V gene has CDR1 MDHEN and CDR2 SYDVKM. CDR3 region: CASSSPRTSNQPQHF. The CDR3 nucleotides are TGTGCCAGCAGTTCTCCCAGGACAAGCAATCAGCCCCAGCATTTT.

There are a few counts of this clone. The gene calls are TRBV6-6 and TRBJ1-2; 7 bases are a match to TRBD1. Per the germline V gene, CDR1 is MNHNY and CDR2 is SVGAGI (reference sequence). The length of the CDR3 is 14 residues. V trimming: 0 bases; J trimming: 4 bases; junction bases outside the gene matches: 2. This chain's CDR3 is CASSYSGTAYGYTF. In nucleotides, the CDR3 is TGTGCCAGCAGTTACTCTGGGACAGCCTATGGCTACACCTTC.

The rearrangement joins TRBV25-1 to TRBJ1-5; D is possibly TRBD1 (5 bases). V lost 3 bases to trimming and J lost 10 bases, with 13 bases between them. Germline V CDR1 and CDR2: MGHDK, SYGVNS. The CDR3 runs 13 residues. The CDR3: CASSDYLGQPQHF. The CDR3 nucleotides read TGTGCCAGCAGTGACTACCTAGGACAACCCCAGCATTTT.

The chain employs TRBV28 and TRBJ1-2; D is unresolved. This CDR3 contains 10 residues. Trimming removed 10 bases from V and 7 bases from J, with 10 bases in between. Germline CDR1 is MDHEN and CDR2 is SYDVKM. The CDR3 nucleotides read TGTGCCACGTGGGCCTCTGGCTACACCTTC. Amino acid sequence: CATWASGYTF.

The chain recombines TRBV2 with TRBJ2-5, with D possibly matching TRBD2 (5 bases). Per germline, CDR1 SNHLY and CDR2 FYNNEI. The CDR3 covers 14 residues. With 6 bases removed from V and 5 bases from J, the gap between germline ends came to 16 bases. The CDR3, as DNA: TGTGCCAGCAGGGCCGGGATGGAGGTGGAGACCCAGTACTTC. Its protein is CASRAGMEVETQYF. Looking up the rest from reference TRBV2 and TRBJ2-5 gives the full variable domain: EPEVTQTPSHQVTQMGQEVILRCVPISNHLYFYWYRQILGQKVEFLVSFYNNEISEKSEIFDDQFSVERPDGSNFTLKIRSTKLEDSAMYFCASRAGMEVETQYFGPGTRLLVL.

This chain uses TRBV13 with TRBJ1-3; D possibly corresponds to TRBD1 (6 bases). CDR3 length: 16 amino acids. The V end lost 10 bases, the J end lost 2 bases, and 21 bases lay between the germline ends. Germline V lookup: CDR1 PRHDT, CDR2 FYEKMQ (reference sequence). As DNA, the CDR3 is TGTGCCACCGCATCTTTACACAGGGACCCTGGAAACACCATATATTTT. This gives the protein CATASLHRDPGNTIYF.

The chain combines TRBV6-5 with TRBJ1-3; no reliable D call. Germline lookup yields CDR1 MNHEY and CDR2 SVGAGI. V lost 6 bases to trimming and J lost 1 base, with 13 bases between them. The CDR3 is 15 residues long. The CDR3 sequence is CASRDGVGSGNTIYF. The CDR3 coding sequence is TGTGCCAGCAGGGACGGGGTGGGTTCTGGAAACACCATATATTTT.